This T cell receptor beta chain was sequenced during a study of beta chain features in type 1 diabetes. Notes on this clone: Antigen specificity is unknown.

Via the markers CD45RO/CCR7/CD25/CD127/CD95/CD27, stem cell-like memory, regulatory, central memory and naive CD4+ cells were sorted. The sequenced template was cDNA made from the entire isolated RNA. TCRdb keeps only in-frame clones here, not all; method: immunoSEQ multiplex PCR. Counted here are around 290,000 clones, around 7.8% occurring once; the ten biggest clones make up approximately 0.93%. Points from the study as a whole: The naive, central memory and Treg TCRB repertoires of patients appeared to be more similar to one another than those of healthy donors.

V dropped 3 bases and J dropped 2 bases, with 8 bases sitting between them. The CDR3 length is 14 residues. Germline assignment: CDR1 SNHLY and CDR2 FYNNEI. The chain couples TRBV2 to TRBJ2-4; no clear D gene. The origin of this receptor is a woman aged 18-30 years in good health. Sequenced material: central memory CD4+ T cells from blood. CDR3 amino acids: CASSEDLTKNIQYF. The CDR3 DNA follows: TGTGCCAGCAGTGAGGATTTAACCAAAAACATTCAGTACTTC.